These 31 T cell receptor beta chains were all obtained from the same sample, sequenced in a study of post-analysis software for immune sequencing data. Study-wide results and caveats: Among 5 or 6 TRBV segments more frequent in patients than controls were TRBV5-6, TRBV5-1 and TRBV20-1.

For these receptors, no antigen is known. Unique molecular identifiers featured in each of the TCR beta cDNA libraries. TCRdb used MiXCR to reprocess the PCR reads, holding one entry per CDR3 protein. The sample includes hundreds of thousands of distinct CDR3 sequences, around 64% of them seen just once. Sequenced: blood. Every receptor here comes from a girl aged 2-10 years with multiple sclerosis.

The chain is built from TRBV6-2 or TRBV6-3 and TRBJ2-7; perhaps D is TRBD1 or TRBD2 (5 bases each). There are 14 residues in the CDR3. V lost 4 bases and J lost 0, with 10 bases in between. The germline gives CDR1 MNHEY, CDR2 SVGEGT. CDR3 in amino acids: CASSSGRSSYEQYF. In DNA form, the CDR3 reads TGTGCCAGCAGTTCAGGGAGATCCTCCTACGAGCAGTACTTC.

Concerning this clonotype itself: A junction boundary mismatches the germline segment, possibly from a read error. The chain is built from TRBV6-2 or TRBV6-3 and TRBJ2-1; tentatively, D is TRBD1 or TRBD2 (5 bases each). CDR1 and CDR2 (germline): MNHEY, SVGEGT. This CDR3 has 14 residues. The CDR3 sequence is CTSSYGHEGNEQFF. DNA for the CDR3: TGTACCAGCAGTTACGGACACGAGGGGAATGAGCAGTTCTTC.

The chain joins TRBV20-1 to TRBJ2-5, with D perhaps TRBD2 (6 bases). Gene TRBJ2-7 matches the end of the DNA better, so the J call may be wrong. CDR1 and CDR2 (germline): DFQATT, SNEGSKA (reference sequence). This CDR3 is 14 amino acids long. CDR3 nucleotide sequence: TGCAGTGTACCCTTCCAGACGGGAGCAGGCGAGCAGTACTTC. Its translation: CSVPFQTGAGEQYF.

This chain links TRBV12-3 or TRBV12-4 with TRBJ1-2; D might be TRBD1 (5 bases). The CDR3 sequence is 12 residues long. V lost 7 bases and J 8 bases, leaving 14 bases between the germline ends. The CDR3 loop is CASKAGTWGYTF. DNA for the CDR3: TGTGCCAGCAAGGCCGGGACCTGGGGCTACACCTTC.

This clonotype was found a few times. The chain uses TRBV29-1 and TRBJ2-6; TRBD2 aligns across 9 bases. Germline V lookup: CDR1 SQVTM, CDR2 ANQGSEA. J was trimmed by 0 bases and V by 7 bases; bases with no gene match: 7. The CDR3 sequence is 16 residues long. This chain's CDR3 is CSAETSGFSGANVLTF. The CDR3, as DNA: TGCAGCGCCGAGACTAGCGGTTTCTCTGGGGCCAACGTCCTGACTTTC.

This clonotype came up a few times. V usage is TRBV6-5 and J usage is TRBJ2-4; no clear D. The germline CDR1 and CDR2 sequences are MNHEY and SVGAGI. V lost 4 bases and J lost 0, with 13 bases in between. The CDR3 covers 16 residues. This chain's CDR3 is CASSSHMDLAKNIQYF. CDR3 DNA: TGTGCCAGCAGTTCGCACATGGATCTAGCCAAAAACATTCAGTACTTC.

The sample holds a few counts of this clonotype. In DNA form, the CDR3 reads TGCGCCAGCAGCCACCTTGGGGCTAGCACAGATACGCAGTATTTT. Its protein product is CASSHLGASTDTQYF. This chain links TRBV4-1 with TRBJ2-3; perhaps TRBD1 as D (5 bases). Germline assignment: CDR1 MGHRA and CDR2 YSYEKL. This CDR3 comprises 15 residues. Trimming shortened V by 3 bases and J by 0 bases, and 10 bases separated the two germline ends.

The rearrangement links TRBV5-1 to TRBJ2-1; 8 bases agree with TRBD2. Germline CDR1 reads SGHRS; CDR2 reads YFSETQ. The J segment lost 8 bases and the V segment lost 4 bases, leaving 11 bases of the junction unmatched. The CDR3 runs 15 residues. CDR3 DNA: TGCGCCAGCAGCCCCGGGACTAGAGGTGCCGATGAGCAGTTCTTC. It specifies CASSPGTRGADEQFF.

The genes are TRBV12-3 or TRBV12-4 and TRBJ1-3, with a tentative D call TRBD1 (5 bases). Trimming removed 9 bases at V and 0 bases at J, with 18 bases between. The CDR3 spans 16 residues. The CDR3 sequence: CASRGRFEPSGNTIYF. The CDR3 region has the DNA TGTGCCAGTCGGGGCAGGTTTGAACCCTCTGGAAACACCATATATTTT.

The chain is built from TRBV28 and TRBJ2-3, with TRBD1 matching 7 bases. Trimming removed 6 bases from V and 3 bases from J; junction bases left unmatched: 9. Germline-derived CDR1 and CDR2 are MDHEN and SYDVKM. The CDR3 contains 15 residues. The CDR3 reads CASRPQGYRTDTQYF. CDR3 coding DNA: TGTGCCAGCAGGCCACAGGGGTACCGAACAGATACGCAGTATTTT.

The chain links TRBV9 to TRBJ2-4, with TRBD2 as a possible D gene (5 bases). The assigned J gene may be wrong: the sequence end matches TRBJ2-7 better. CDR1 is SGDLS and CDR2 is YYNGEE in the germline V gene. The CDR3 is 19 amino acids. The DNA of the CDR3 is TGTGCCAGCAGCCCATCAAGGGTCGACATCCTCGGAGGAACCTACGAGCAGTACTTC. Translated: CASSPSRVDILGGTYEQYF.

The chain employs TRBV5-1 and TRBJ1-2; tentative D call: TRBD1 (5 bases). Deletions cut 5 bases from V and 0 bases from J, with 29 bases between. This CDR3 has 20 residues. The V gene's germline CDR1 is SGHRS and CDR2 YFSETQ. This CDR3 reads CASSYGFRDAAERANYGYTF. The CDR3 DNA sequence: TGCGCCAGCAGTTACGGCTTCCGGGACGCCGCGGAGAGGGCTAACTATGGCTACACCTTC. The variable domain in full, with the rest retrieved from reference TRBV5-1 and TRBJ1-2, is KAGVTQTPRYLIKTRGQQVTLSCSPISGHRSVSWYQQTPGQGLQFLFEYFSETQRNKGNFPGRFSGRQFSNSRSEMNVSTLELGDSALYLCASSYGFRDAAERANYGYTFGSGTRLTVV.

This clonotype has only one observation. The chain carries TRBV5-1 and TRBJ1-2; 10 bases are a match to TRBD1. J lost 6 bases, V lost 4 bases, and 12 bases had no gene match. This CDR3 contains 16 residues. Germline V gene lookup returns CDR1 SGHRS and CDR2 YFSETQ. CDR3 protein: CASSGGTRQGANGYTF. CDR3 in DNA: TGCGCCAGCAGCGGAGGGACCCGACAGGGGGCGAATGGCTACACCTTC.

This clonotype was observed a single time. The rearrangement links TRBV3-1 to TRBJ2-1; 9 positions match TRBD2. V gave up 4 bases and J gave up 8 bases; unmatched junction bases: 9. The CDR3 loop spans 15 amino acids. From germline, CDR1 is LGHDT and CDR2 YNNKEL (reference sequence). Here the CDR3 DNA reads TGTGCCAGCAGCCTAGCGGGAGAGTCGGGCGATGAGCAGTTCTTC. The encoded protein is CASSLAGESGDEQFF.

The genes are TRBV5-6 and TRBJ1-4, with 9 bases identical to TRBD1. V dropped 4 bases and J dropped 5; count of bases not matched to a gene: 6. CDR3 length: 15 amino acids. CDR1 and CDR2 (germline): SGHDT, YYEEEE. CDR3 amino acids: CASSALTGGNEKLFF. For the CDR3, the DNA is TGTGCCAGCAGCGCGCTGACAGGGGGGAATGAAAAACTGTTTTTT.

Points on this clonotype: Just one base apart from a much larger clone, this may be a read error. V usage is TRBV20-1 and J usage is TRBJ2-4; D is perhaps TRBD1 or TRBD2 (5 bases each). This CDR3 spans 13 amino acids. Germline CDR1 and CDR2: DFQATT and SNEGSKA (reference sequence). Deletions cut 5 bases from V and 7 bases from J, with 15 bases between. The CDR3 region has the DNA TGCAGTGCTCCCGGGGCAGAGGGTAACATTCAGTACTTC. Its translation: CSAPGAEGNIQYF.

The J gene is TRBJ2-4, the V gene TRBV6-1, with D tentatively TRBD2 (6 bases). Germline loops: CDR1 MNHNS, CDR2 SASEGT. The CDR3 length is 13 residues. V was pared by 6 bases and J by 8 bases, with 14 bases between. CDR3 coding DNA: TGTGCCAGCAGGGGACTCGCAAGTGACATTCAGTACTTC. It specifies CASRGLASDIQYF.

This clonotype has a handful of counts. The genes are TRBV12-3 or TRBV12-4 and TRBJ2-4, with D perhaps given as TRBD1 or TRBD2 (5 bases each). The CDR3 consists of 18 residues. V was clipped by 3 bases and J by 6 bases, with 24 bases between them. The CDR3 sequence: CASSFMGTALSSLNIQYF. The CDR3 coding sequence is TGTGCCAGCAGTTTTATGGGGACGGCCCTTTCCTCCCTAAACATTCAGTACTTC.

This chain's CDR3 is CASSTGQGRYNEQFF. The CDR3 DNA is TGCGCCAGCAGCACGGGACAGGGACGCTACAATGAGCAGTTCTTC. The rearrangement links TRBV5-1 to TRBJ2-1; 9 bases fit TRBD1. Germline values: CDR1 SGHRS, CDR2 YFSETQ. V shed 4 bases and J 3 bases; nucleotides not matched to a gene: 5. This CDR3 region has 15 residues.

The CDR3 loop is CASSQDNQGHEQFF. The CDR3 coding sequence is TGCGCCAGCAGCCAAGATAACCAGGGACATGAGCAGTTCTTC. The chain is built from TRBV4-3 and TRBJ2-1, with D perhaps given as TRBD1 or TRBD2 (5 bases each). This CDR3 comprises 14 residues. Germline V CDR1 and CDR2: LGHNA, YSLEER. Trimming stripped 0 bases from V and 8 bases from J, with 11 bases between.

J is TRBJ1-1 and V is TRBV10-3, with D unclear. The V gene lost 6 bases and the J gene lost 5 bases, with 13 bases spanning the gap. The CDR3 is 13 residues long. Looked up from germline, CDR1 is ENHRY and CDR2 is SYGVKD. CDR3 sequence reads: CAISILWWTEAFF. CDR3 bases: TGTGCCATCAGCATCTTATGGTGGACTGAAGCTTTCTTT.

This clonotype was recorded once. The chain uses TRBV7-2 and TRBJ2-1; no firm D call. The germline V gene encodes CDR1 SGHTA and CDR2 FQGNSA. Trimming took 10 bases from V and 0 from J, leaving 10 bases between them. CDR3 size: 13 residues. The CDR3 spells CATRISSYNEQFF. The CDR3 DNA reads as TGTGCCACACGGATTAGCTCCTACAATGAGCAGTTCTTC.

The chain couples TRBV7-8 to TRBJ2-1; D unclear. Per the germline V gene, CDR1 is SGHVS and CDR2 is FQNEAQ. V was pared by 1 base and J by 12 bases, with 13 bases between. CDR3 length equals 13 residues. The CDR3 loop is CASSLGQDDVQFF. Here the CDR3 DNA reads TGTGCCAGCAGCTTAGGCCAAGATGATGTGCAGTTCTTC.

CDR3 amino acids: CASSPDRARYEQYF. Here the CDR3 DNA reads TGCGCCAGCAGCCCCGACAGGGCGAGGTACGAGCAGTACTTC. V usage is TRBV4-1 and J usage is TRBJ2-7, with TRBD1 identical over 7 bases. The V gene's germline CDR1 is MGHRA and CDR2 YSYEKL. The V gene end was trimmed by 4 bases and the J gene end by 4 bases; junction bases not matched to a gene: 7. The CDR3 runs 14 residues.

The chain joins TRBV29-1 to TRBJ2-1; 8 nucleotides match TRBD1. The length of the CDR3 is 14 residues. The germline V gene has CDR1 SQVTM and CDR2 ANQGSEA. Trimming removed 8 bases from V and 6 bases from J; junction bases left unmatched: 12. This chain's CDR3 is CSILQTGVSNEQFF. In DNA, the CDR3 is TGCAGCATCCTCCAGACAGGGGTATCCAATGAGCAGTTCTTC.

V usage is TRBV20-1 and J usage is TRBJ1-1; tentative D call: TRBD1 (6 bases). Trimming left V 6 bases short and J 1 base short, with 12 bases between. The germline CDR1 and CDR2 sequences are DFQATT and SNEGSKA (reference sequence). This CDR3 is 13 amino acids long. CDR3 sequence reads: CSALRTENTEAFF. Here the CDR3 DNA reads TGCAGTGCACTTCGGACAGAGAACACTGAAGCTTTCTTT.

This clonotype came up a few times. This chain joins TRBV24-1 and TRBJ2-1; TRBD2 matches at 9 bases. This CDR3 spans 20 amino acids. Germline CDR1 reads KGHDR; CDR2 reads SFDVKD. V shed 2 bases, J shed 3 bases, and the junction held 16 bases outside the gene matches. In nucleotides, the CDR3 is TGTGCCACCAGTGATTCGTCTATTGGGGCTCTAGCGGGGATCTACAATGAGCAGTTCTTC. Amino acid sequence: CATSDSSIGALAGIYNEQFF.

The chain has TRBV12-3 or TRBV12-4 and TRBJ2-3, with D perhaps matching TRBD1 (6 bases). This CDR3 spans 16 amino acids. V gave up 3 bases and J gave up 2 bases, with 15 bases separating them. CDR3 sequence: CASSLGIRTVTDTQYF. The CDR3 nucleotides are TGTGCCAGCAGTTTGGGGATCCGGACAGTCACAGATACGCAGTATTTT.

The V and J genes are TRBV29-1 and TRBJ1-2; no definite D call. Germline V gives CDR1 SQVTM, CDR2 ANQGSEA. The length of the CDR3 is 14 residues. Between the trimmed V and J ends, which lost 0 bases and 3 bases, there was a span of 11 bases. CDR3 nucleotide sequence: TGCAGCGTTGAAGATCTGAAGGGTGACTATGGCTACACCTTC. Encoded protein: CSVEDLKGDYGYTF.

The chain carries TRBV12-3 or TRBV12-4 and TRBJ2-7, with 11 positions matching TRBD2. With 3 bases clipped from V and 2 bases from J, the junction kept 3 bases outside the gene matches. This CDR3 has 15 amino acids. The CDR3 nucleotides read TGTGCCAGCAGTTTTGTGACTAGCGGGGCCTACGAGCAGTACTTC. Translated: CASSFVTSGAYEQYF.

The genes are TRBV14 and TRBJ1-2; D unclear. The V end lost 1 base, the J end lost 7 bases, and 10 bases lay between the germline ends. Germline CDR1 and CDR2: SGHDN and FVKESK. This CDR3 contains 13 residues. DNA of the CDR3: TGTGCCAGCAGCCAAGTAGGGTCGGCTGGCTACACCTTC. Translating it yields CASSQVGSAGYTF.